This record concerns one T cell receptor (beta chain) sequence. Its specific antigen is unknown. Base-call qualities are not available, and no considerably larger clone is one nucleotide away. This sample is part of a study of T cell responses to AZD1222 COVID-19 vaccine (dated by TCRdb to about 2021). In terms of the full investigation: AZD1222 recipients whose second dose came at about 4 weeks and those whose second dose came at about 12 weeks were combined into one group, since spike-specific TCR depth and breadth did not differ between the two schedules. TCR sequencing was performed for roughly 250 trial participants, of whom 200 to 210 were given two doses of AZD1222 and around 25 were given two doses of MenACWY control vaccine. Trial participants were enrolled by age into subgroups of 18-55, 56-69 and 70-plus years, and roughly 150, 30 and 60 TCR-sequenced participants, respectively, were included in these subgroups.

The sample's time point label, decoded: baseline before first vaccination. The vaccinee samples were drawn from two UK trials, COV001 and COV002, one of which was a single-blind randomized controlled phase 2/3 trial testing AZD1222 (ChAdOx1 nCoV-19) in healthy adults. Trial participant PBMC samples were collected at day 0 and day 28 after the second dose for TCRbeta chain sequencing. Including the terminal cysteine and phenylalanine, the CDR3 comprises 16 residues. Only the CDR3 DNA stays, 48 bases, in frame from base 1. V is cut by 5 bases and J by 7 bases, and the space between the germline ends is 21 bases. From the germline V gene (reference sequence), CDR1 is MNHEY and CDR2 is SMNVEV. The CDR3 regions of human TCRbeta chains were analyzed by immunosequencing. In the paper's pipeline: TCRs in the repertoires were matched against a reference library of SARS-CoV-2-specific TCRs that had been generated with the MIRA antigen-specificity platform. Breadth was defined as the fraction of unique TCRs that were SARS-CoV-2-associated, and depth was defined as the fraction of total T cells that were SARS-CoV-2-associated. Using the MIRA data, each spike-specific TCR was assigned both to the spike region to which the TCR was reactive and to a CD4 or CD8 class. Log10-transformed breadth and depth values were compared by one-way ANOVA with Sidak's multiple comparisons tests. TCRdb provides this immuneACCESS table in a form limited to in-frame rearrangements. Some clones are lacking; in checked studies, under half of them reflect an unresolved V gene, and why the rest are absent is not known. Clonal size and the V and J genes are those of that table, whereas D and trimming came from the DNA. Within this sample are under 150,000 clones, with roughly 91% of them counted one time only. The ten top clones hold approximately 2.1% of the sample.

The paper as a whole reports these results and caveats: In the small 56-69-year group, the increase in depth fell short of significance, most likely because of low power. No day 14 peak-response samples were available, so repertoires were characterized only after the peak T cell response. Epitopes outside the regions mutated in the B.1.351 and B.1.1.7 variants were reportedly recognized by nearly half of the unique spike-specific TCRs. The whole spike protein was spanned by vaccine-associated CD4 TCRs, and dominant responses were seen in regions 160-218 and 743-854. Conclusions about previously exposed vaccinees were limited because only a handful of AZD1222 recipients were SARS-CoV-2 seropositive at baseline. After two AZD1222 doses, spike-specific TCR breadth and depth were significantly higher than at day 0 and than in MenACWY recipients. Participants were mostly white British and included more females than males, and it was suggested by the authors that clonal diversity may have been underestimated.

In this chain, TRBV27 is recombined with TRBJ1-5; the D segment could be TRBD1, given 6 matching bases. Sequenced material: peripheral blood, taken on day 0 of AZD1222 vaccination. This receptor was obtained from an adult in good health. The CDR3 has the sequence CASSQTGGRARQPQHF. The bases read TGTGCCAGCAGTCAGACAGGTGGCAGGGCCCGCCAGCCCCAGCATTTT.